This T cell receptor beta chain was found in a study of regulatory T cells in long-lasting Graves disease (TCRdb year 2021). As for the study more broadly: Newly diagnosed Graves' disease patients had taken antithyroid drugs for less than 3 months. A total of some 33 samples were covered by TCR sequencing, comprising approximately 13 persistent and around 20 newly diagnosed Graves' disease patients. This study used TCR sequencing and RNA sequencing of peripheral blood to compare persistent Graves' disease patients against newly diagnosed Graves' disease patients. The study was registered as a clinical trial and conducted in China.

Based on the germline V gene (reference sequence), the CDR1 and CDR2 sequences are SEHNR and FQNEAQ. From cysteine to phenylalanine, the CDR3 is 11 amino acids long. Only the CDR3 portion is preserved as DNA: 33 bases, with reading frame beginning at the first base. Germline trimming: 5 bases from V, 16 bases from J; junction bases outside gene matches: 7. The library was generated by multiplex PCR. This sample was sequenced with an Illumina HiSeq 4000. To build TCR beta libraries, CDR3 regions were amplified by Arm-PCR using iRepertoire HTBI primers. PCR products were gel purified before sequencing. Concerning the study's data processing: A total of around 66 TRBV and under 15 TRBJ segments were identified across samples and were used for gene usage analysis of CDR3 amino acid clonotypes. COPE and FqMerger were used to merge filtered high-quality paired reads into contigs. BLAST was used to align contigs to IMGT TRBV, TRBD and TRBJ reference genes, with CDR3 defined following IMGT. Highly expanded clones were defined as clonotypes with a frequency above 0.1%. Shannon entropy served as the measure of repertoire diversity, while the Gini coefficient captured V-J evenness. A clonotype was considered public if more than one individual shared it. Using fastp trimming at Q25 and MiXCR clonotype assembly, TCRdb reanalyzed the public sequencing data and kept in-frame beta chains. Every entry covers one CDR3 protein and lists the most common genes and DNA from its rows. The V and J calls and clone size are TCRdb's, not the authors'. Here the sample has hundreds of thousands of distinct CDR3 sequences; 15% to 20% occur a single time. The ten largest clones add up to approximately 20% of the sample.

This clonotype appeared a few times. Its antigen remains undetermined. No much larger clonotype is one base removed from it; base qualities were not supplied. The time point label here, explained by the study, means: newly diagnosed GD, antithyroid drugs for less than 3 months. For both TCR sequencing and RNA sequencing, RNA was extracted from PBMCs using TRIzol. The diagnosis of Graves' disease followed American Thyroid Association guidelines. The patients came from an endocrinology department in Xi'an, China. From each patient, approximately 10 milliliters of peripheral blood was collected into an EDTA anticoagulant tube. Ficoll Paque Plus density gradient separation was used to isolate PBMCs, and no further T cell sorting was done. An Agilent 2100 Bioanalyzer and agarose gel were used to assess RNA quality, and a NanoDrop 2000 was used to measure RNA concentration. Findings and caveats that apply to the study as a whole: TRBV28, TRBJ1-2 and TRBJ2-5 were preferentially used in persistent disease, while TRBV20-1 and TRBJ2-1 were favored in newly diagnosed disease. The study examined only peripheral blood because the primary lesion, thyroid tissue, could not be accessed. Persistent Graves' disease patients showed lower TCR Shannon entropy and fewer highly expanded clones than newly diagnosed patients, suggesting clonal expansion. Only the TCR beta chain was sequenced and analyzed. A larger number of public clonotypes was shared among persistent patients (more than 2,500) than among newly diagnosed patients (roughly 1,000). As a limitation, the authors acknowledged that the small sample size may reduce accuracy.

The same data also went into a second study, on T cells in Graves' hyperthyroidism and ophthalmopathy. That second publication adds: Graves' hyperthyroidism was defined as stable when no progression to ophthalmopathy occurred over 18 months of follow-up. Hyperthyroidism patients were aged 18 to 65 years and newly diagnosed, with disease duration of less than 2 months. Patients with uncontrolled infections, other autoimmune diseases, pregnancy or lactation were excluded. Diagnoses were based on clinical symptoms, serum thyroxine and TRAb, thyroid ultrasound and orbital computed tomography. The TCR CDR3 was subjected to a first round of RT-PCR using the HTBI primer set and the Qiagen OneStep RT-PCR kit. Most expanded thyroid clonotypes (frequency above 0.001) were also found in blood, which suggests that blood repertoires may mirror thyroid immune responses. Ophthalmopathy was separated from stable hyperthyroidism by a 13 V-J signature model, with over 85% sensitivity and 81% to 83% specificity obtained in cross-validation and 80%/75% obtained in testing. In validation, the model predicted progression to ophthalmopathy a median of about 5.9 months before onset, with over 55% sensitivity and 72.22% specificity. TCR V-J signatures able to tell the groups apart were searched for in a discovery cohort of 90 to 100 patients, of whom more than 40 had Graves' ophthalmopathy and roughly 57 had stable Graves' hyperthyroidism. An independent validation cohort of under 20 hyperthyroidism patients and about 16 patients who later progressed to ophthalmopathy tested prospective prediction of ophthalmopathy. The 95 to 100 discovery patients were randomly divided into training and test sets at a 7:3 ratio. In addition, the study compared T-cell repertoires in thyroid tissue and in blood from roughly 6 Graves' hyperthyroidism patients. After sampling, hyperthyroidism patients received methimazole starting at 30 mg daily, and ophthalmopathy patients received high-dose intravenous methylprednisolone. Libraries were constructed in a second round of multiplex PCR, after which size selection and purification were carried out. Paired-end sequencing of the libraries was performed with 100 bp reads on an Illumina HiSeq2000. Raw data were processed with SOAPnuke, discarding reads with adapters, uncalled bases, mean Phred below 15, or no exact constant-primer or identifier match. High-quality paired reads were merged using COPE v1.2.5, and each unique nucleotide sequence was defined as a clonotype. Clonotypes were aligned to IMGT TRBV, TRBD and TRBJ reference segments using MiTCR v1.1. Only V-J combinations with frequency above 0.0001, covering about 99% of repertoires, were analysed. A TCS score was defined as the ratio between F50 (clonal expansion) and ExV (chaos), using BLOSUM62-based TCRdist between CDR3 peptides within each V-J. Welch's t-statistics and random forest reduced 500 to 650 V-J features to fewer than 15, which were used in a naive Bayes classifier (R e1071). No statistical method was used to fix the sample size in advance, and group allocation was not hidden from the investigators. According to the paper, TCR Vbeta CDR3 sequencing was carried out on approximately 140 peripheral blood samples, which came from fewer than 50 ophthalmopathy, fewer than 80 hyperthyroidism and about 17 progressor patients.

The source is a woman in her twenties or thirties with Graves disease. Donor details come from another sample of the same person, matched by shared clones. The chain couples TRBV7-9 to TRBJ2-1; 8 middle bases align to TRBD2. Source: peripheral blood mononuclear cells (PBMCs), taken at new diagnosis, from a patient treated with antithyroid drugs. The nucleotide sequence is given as TGTGCCAGCAGCGCCGGGACTAGTACTTTCTTC. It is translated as CASSAGTSTFF.